The TCR beta chain under discussion was sequenced for a study of T cell responses to AZD1222 COVID-19 vaccine. The study, taken as a whole, reports: Reports indicate that nearly half of spike-specific TCRs are directed at unmutated variant regions. It was only after the peak T cell response that any repertoires were sampled.

The table came from immunoSEQ multiplex PCR; TCRdb's copy has only in-frame clones and leaves some out. The sample includes approximately 100,000 clones, 85% to 90% of them seen just once. There are a few counts of this clone. Its cognate antigen is unknown. Per the germline V gene, CDR1 is MNHNS and CDR2 is SASEGT. The V end lost 1 base, the J end lost 0 bases, and 10 bases lay between the germline ends. The CDR3 runs to 15 residues. The sample in question was peripheral blood, obtained on day 0 of MenACWY control vaccination. This receptor was taken from an adult in good health. The V call is TRBV6-1, the J call TRBJ2-7; unclear D gene. The CDR3 DNA follows: TGTGCCAGCAGTGAAGGGTCGTCGCTCTCCTACGAGCAGTACTTC. The encoded protein is CASSEGSSLSYEQYF.